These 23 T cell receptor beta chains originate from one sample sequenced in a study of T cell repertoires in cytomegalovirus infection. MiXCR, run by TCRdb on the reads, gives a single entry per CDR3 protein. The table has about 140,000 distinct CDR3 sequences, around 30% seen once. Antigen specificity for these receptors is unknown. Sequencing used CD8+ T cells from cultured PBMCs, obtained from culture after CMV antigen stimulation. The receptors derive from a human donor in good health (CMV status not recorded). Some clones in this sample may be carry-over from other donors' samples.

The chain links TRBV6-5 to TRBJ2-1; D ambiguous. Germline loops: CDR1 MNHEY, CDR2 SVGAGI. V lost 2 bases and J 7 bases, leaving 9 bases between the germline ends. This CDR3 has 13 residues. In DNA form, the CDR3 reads TGTGCCAGCAGTTACGGGGTCTTAAATGAGCAGTTCTTC. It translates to CASSYGVLNEQFF.

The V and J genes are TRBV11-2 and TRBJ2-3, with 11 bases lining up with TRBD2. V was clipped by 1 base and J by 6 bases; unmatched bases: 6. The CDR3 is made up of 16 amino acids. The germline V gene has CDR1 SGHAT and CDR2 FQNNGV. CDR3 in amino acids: CASSLGGLAAWDTQYF. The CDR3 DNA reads TGTGCCAGCAGCTTAGGGGGACTAGCGGCGTGGGATACGCAGTATTTT.

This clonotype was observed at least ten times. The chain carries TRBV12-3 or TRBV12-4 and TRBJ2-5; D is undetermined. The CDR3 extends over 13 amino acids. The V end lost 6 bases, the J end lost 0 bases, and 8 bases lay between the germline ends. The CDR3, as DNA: TGTGCCAGCAGCCCAGTGAACCAAGAGACCCAGTACTTC. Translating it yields CASSPVNQETQYF.

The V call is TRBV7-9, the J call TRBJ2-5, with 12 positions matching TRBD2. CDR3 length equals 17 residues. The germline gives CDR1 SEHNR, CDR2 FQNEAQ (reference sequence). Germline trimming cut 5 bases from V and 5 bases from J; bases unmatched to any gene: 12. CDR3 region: CASSPGTSGLAGETQYF. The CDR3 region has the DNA TGTGCCAGCAGCCCTGGCACATCGGGACTAGCGGGTGAGACCCAGTACTTC.

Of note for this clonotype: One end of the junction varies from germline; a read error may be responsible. The CDR3 loop reads CASSLPREPYEQSF. CDR3 DNA: TGTGCCAGCAGTCTTCCCCGCGAGCCCTACGAGCAGTCCTTC. V is TRBV28 and J is TRBJ2-7, with D uncertain. The CDR3 consists of 14 residues. Germline V gives CDR1 MDHEN, CDR2 SYDVKM.

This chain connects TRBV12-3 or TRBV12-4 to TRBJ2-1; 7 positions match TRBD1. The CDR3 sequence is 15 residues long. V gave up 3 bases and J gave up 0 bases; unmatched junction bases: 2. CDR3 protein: CASSFRDSSYNEQFF. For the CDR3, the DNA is TGTGCCAGCAGTTTTCGGGACAGCTCCTACAATGAGCAGTTCTTC.

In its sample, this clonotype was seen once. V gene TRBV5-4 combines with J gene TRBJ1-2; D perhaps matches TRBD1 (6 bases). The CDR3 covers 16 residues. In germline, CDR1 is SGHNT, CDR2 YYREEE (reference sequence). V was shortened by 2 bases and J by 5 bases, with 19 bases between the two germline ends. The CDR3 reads CASSLEPGQILYGYTF. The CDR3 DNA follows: TGTGCCAGCAGCTTAGAGCCGGGACAAATACTTTATGGCTACACCTTC.

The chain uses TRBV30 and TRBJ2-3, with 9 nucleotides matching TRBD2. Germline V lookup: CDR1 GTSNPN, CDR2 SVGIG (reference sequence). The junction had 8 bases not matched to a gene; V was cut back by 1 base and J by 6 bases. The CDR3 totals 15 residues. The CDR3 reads CAWSALAGYSDTQYF. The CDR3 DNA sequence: TGTGCCTGGAGTGCTCTAGCGGGGTACAGCGATACGCAGTATTTT.

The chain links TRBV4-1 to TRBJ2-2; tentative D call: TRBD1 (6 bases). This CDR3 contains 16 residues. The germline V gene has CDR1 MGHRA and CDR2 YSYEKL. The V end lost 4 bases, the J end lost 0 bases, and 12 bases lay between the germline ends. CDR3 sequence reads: CASSLGTNANTGELFF. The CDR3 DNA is TGCGCCAGCAGCCTGGGGACAAACGCGAACACCGGGGAGCTGTTTTTT.

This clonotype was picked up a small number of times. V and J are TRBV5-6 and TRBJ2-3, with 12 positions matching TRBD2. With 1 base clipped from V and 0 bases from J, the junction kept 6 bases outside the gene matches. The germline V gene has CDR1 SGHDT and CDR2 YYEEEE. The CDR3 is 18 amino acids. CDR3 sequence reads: CASSLPGTSGFSTDTQYF. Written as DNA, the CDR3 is TGTGCCAGCAGCTTGCCCGGGACTAGCGGGTTTAGCACAGATACGCAGTATTTT.

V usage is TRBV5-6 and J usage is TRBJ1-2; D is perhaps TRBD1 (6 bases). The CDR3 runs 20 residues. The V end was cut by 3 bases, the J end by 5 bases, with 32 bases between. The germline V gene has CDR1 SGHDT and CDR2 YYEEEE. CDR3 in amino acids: CASSYQSGAVVPLYRYGYTF. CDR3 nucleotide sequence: TGTGCCAGCAGCTATCAGTCGGGGGCAGTCGTCCCTTTATACCGATATGGCTACACCTTC.

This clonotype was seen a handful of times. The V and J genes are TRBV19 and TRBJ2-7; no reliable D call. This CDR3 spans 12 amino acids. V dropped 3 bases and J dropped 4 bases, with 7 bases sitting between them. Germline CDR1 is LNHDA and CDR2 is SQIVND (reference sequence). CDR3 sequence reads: CASSMYGYEQYF. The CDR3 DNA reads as TGTGCCAGTAGTATGTATGGATACGAGCAGTACTTC.

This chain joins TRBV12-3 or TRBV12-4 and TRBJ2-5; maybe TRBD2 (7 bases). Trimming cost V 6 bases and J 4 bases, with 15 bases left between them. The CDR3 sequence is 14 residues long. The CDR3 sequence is CASSSRGPTETQYF. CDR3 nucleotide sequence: TGTGCCAGCAGCTCGCGGGGGCCAACAGAGACCCAGTACTTC.

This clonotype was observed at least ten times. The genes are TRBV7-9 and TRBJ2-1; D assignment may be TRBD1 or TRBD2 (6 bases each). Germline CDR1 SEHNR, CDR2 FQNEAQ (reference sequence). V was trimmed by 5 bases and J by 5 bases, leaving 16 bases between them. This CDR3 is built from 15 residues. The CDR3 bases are TGTGCCAGCAGCCCCCCCCCGGGGGCGGACAATGAGCAGTTCTTC. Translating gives CASSPPPGADNEQFF.

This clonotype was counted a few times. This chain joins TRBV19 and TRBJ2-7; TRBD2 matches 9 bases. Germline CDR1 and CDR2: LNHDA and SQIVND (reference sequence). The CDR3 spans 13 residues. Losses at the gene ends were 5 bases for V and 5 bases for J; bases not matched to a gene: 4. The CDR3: CASSPGTSNEQYF. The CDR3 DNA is TGTGCCAGTAGTCCCGGGACTAGCAACGAGCAGTACTTC. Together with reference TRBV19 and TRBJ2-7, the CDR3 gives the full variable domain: DGGITQSPKYLFRKEGQNVTLSCEQNLNHDAMYWYRQDPGQGLRLIYYSQIVNDFQKGDIAEGYSVSREKKESFPLTVTSAQKNPTAFYLCASSPGTSNEQYFGPGTRLTVT.

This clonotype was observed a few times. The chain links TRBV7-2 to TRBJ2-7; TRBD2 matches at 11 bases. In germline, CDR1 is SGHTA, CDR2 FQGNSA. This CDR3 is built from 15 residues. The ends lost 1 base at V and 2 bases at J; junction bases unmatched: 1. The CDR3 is CASSLETSGAYEQYF. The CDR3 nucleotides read TGTGCCAGCAGCTTAGAGACTAGCGGGGCCTACGAGCAGTACTTC.

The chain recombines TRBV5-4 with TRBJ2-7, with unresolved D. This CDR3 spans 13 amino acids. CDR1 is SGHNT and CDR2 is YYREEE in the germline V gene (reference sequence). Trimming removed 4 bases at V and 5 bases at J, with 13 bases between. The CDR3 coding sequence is TGTGCCAGCAGCCTATGGTCCCTGGACGAGCAGTACTTC. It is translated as CASSLWSLDEQYF.

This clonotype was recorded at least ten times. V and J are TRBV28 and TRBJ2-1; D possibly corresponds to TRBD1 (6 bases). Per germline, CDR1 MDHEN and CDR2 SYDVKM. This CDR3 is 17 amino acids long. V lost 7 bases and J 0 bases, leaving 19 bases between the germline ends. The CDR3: CASTPVGALSSYNEQFF. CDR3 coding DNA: TGTGCCAGCACTCCTGTGGGGGCCTTGAGCTCCTACAATGAGCAGTTCTTC.

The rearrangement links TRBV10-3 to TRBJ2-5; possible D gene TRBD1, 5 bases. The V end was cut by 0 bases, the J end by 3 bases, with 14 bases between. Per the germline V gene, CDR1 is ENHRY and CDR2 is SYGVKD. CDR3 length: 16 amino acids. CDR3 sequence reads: CAISESIATAKETQYF. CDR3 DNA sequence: TGTGCCATCAGTGAGTCGATCGCGACAGCAAAAGAGACCCAGTACTTC.

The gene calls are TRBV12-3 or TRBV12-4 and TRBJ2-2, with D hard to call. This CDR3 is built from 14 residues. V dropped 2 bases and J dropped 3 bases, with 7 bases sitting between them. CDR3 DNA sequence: TGTGCCAGCAGTTTATTGGTGTACACCGGGGAGCTGTTTTTT. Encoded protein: CASSLLVYTGELFF.

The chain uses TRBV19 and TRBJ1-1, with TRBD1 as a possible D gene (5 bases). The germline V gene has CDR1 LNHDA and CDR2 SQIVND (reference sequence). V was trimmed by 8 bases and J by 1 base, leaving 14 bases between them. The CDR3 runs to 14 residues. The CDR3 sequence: CASGTPWRNTEAFF. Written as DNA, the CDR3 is TGTGCCAGTGGGACTCCATGGCGGAACACTGAAGCTTTCTTT. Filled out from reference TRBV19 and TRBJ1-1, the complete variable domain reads DGGITQSPKYLFRKEGQNVTLSCEQNLNHDAMYWYRQDPGQGLRLIYYSQIVNDFQKGDIAEGYSVSREKKESFPLTVTSAQKNPTAFYLCASGTPWRNTEAFFGQGTRLTVV.

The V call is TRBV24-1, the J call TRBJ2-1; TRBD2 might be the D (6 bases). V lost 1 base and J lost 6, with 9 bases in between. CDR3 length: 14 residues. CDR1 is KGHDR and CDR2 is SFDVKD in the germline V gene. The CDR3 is CATSDFGGINEQFF. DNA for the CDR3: TGTGCCACCAGTGATTTCGGCGGGATCAATGAGCAGTTCTTC.

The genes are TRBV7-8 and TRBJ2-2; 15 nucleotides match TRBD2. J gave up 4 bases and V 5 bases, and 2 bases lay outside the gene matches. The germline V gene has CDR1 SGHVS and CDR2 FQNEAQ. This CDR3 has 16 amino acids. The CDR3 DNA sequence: TGTGCCAGCAGCATGGGACTAGCGGGGGGCACCGGGGAGCTGTTTTTT. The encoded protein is CASSMGLAGGTGELFF.